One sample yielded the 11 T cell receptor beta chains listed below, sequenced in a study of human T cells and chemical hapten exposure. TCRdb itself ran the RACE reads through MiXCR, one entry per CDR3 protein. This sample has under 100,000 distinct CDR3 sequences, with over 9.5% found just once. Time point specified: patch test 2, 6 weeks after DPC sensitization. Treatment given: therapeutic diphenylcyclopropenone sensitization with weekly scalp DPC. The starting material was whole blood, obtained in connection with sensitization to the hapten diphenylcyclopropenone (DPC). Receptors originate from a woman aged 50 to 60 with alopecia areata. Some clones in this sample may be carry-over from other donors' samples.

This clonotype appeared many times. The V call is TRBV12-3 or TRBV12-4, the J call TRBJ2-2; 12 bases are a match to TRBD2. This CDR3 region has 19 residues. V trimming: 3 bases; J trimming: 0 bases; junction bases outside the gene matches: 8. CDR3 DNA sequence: TGTGCCAGCAGTTTTTTTGGACTAGCGGGGCCATCGAACACCGGGGAGCTGTTTTTT. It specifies CASSFFGLAGPSNTGELFF.

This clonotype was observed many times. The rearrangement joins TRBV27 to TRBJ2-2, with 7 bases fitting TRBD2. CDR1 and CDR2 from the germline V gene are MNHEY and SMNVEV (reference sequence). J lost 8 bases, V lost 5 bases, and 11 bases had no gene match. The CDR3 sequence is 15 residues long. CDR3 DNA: TGTGCCAGCAGTCCCCCTCCAGCGGGATCGGGGGAGCTGTTTTTT. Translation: CASSPPPAGSGELFF.

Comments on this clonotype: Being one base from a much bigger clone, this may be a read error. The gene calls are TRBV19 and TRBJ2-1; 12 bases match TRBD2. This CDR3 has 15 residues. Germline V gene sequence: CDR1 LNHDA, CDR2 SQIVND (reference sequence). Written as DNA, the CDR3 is TGTGTCAGTACCCTACTAGCGGGAGGTCGTAATGAGCAGTTCTTC. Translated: CVSTLLAGGRNEQFF.

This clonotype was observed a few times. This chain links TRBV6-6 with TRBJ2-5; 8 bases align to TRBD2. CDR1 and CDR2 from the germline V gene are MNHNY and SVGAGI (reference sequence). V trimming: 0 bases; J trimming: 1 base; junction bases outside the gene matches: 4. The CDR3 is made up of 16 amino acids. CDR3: CASSYSRGAGQETQYF. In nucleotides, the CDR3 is TGTGCCAGCAGTTACTCGCGGGGGGCCGGCCAAGAGACCCAGTACTTC.

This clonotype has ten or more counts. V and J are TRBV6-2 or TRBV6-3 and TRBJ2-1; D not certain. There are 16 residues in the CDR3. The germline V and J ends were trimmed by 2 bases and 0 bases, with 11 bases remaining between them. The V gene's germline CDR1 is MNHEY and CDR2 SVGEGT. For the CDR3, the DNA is TGTGCCAGCAGTTACCCTGGTTACTACTCCTACAATGAGCAGTTCTTC. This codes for CASSYPGYYSYNEQFF.

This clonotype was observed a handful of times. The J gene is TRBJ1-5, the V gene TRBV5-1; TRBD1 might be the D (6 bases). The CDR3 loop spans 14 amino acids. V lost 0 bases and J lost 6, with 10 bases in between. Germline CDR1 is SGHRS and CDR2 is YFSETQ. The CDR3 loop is CASSLEQGSQPQHF. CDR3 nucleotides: TGCGCCAGCAGCTTGGAACAGGGAAGTCAGCCCCAGCATTTT.

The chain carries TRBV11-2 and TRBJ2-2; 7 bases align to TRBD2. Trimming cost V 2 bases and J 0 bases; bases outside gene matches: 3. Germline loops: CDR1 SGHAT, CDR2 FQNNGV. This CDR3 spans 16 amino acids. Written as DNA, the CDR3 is TGTGCCAGCAGCTTAAGGGCGGGGGCGAACACCGGGGAGCTGTTTTTT. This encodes CASSLRAGANTGELFF.

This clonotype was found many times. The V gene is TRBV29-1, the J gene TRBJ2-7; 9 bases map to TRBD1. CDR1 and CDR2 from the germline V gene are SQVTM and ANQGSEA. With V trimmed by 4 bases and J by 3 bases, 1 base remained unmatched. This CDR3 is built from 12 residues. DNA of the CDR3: TGCAGCGTTGCGGACAGGGGCTACGAGCAGTACTTC. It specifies CSVADRGYEQYF.

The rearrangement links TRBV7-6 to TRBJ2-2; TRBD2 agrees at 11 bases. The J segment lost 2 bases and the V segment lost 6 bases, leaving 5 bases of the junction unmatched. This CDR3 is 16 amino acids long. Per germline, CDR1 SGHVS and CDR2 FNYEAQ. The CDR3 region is CASRDTSGRNTGELFF. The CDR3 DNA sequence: TGTGCCAGCAGGGATACTAGCGGGAGAAACACCGGGGAGCTGTTTTTT.

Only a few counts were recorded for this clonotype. The DNA of the CDR3 is TGCAGTGCGCAACGCCCGGGGGAGACCCAGTACTTC. It translates to CSAQRPGETQYF. The gene calls are TRBV20-1 and TRBJ2-5; TRBD2 might be the D (5 bases). The V gene's germline CDR1 is DFQATT and CDR2 SNEGSKA (reference sequence). With 6 bases removed from V and 5 bases from J, the gap between germline ends came to 13 bases. The CDR3 has 12 amino acids.

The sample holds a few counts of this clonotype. The chain's CDR3 is CASSQDGAVSSYEQYF. The CDR3, as DNA: TGTGCCAGCAGCCAAGACGGGGCGGTGAGCTCCTACGAGCAGTACTTC. The V gene is TRBV3-1, the J gene TRBJ2-7; the D call may be TRBD1 or TRBD2 (5 bases each). The CDR3 is 16 amino acids. Between the trimmed V and J ends, which lost 0 bases and 0 bases, there was a span of 12 bases. Germline CDR1 and CDR2: LGHDT and YNNKEL (reference sequence).